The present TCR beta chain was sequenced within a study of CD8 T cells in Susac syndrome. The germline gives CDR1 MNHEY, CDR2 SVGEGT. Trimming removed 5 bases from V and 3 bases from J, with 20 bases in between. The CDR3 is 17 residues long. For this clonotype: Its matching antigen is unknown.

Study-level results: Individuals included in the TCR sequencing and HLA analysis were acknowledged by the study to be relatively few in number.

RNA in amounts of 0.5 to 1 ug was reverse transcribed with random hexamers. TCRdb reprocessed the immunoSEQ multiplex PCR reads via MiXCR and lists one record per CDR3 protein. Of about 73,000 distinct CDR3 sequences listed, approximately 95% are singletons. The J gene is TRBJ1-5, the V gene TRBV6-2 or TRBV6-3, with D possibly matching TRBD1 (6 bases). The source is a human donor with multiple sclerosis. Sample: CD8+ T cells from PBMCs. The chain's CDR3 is CASSRVTRQEDNQPQHF. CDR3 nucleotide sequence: TGTGCCAGCAGTCGGGTCACCCGACAGGAGGACAATCAGCCCCAGCATTTT.